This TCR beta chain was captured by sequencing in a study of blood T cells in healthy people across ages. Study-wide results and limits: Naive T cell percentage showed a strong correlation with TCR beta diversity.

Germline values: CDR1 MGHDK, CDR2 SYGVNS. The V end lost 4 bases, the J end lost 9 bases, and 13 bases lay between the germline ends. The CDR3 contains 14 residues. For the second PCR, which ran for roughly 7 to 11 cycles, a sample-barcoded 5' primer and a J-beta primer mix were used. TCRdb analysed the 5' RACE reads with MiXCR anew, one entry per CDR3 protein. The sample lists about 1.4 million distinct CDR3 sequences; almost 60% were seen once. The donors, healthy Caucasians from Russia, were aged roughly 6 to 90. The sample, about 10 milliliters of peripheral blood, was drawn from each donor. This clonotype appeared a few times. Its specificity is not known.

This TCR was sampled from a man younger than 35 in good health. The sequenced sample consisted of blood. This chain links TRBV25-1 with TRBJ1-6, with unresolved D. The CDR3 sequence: CASSVGPSASPLHF. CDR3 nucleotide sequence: TGTGCCAGCAGTGTAGGGCCTTCCGCTTCACCCCTCCACTTT.